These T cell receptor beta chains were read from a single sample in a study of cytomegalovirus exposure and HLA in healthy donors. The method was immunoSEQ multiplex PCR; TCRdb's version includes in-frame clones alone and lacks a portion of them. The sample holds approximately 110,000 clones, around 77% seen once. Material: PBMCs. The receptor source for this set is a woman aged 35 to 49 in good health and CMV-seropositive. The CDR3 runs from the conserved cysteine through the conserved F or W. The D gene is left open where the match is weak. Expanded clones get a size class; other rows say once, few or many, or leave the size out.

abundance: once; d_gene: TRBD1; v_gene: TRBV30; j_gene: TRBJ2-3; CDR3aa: CAWSGVRDRGRIDTQYF; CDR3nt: TGTGCCTGGAGTGGAGTTCGGGACAGGGGGCGAATAGATACGCAGTATTTT
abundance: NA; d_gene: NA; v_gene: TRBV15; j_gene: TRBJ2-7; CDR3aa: CATSRDRGSHSYEQYF; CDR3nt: TGTGCCACCAGCAGAGATCGGGGGAGTCACTCCTACGAGCAGTACTTC
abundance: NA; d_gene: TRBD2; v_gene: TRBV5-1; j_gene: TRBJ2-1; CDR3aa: CASSLGGLADGSYNEQFF; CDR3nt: TGCGCCAGCAGCTTGGGGGGACTAGCGGATGGCTCCTACAATGAGCAGTTCTTC
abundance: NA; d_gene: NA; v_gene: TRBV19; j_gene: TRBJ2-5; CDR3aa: CASSSQGGQRETQYF; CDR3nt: TGTGCCAGTAGTTCACAAGGGGGTCAGAGAGAGACCCAGTACTTC
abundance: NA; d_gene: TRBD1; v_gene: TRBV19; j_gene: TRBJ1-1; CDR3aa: CASSARQGSRVNTEAFF; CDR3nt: TGTGCCAGTAGTGCCCGACAGGGAAGCCGCGTGAACACTGAAGCTTTCTTT
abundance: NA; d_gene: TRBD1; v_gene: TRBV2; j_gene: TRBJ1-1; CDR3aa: CASSERGGRTEAFF; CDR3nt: TGTGCCAGCAGTGAACGAGGGGGCCGCACTGAAGCTTTCTTT
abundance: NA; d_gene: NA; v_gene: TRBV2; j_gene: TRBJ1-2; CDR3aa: CASSEAVGLIGYTF; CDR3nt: TGTGCCAGCAGTGAAGCTGTGGGACTAATTGGCTACACCTTC
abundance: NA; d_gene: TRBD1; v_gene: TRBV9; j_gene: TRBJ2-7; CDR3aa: CASSRQGAQPRHGGEQYF; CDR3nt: TGTGCCAGCAGCAGACAGGGGGCACAGCCTCGGCATGGGGGCGAGCAGTACTTC
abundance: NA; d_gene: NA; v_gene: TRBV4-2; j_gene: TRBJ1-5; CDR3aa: CASSQDGQPQPQHF; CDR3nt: TGTGCCAGCAGCCAGGATGGACAACCCCAGCCCCAGCATTTT
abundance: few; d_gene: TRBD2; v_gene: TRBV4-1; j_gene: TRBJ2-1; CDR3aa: CASSQEGGTSGRNEQFF; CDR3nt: TGCGCCAGCAGCCAAGAGGGAGGGACTAGCGGGAGAAATGAGCAGTTCTTC
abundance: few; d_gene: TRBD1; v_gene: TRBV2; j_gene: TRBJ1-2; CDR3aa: CASSALLNRGRRGYTF; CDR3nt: TGTGCCAGCAGTGCCTTATTAAACAGGGGGCGCAGAGGCTACACCTTC
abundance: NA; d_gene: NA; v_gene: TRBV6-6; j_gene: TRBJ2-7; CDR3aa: CASRQTSYEQYF; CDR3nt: TGTGCCAGCAGGCAGACTAGCTACGAGCAGTACTTC
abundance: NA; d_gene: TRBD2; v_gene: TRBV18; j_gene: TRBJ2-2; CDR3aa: CASSPRLAGTGELFF; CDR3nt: TGTGCCAGCTCACCAAGACTAGCGGGAACCGGGGAGCTGTTTTTT
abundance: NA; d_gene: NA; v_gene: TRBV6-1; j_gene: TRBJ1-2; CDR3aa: CASSEGGRGSILGYTF; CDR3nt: TGTGCCAGCAGTGAAGGGGGTAGGGGAAGCATTTTAGGCTACACCTTC
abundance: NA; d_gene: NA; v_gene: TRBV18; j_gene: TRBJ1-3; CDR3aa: CASSPSAQGGGNTIYF; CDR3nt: TGTGCCAGCTCACCATCAGCCCAGGGAGGTGGAAACACCATATATTTT
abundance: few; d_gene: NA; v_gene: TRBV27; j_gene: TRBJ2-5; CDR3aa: CASSWGDQETQYF; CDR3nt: TGTGCCAGCAGCTGGGGGGACCAAGAGACCCAGTACTTC
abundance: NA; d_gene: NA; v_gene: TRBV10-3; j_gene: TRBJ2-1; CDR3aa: CAISSRDFDNNGQFF; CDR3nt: TGTGCCATCAGTTCGAGGGACTTCGATAACAATGGGCAGTTCTTC